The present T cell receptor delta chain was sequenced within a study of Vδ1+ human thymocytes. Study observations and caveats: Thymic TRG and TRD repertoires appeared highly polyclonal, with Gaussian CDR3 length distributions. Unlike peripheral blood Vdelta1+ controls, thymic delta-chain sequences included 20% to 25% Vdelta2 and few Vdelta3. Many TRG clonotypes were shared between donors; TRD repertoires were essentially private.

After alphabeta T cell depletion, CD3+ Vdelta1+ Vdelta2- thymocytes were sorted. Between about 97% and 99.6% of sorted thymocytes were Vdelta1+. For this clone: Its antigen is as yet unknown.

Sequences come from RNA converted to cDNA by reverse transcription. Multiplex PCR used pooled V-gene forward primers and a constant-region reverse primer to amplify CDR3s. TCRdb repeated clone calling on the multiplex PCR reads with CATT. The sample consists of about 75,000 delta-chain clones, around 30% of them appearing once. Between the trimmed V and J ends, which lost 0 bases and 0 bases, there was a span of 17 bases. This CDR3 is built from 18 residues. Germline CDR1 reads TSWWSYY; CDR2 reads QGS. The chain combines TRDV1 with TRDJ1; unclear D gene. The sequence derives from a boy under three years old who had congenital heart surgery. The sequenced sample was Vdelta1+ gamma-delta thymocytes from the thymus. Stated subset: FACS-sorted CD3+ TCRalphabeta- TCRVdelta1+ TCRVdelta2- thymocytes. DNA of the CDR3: TGTGCTCTTGGGGAACTAACAAACGAATCGGGGTACACCGATAAACTCATCTTT. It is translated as CALGELTNESGYTDKLIF.